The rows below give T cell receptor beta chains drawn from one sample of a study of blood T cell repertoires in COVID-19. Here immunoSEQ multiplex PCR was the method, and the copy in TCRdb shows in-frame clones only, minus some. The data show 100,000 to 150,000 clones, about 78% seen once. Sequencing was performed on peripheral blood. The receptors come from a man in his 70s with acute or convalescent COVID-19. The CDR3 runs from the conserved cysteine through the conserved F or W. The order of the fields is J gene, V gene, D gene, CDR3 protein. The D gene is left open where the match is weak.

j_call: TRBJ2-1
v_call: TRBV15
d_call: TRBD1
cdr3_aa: CATSPRDRGVEDEQFF

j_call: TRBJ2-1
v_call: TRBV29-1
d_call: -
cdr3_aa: CSGVYSSYNEQFF

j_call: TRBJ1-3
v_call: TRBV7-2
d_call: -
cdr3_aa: CASSLGSRFSGNTIYF

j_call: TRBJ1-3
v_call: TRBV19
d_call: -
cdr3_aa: CASRPRGSGNTIYF

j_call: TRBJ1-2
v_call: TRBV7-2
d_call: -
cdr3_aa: CASSLAYPGRDRGYTF

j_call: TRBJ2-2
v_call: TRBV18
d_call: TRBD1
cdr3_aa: CASSRTGENTGELFF

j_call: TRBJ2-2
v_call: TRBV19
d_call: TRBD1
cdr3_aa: CASSSRGPGELFF

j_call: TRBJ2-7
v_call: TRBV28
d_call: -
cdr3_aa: CASHRTSSYEQYF

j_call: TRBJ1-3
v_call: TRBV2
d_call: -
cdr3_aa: CASGGGPGGNTIYF

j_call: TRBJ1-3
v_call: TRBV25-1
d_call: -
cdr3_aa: CASPSCGASPGNTIYF

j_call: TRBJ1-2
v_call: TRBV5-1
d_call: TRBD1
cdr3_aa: CASSLDRVGYTF

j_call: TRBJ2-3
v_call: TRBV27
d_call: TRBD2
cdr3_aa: CASSLKRGGFGLSTDTQYF

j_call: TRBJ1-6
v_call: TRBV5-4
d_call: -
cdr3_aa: CASTPDSNYNSPLHF

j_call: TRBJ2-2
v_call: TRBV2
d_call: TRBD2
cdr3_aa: CASSRTRGGGGELFF

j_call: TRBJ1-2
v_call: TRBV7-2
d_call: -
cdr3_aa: CASSLAGHPGYTF

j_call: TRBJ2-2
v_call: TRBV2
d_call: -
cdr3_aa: CASRERENPGGELFF

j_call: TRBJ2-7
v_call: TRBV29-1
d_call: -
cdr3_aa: CSVGLARGDEQYF

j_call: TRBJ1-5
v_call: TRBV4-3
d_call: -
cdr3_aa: CASSRGTSGGRQPQHF

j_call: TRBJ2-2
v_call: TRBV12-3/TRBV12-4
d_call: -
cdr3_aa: CASSHPGPGELFF

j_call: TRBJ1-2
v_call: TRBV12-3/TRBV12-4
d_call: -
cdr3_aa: CASSFPGIYGYTF

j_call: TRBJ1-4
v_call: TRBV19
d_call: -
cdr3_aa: CASGRARVFF

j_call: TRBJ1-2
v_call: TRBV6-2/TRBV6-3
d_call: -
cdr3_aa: CASSWRVIHGYTF

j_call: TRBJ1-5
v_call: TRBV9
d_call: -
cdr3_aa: CASTLNSCEPQHF

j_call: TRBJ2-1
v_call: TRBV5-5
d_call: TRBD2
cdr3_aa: CASSRERGTSYNEQFF

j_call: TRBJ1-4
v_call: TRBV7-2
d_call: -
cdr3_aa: CASSYRRAEKLFF

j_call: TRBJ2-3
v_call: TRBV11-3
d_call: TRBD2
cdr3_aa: CASSHPSGGATDTQYF

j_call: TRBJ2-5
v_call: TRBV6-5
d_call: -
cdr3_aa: CASSRSWTQRETQYF

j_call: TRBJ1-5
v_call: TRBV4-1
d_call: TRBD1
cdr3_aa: CASSRDRGNQPQHF

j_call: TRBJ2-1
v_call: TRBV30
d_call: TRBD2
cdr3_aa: CAWIRLAGGPQFF

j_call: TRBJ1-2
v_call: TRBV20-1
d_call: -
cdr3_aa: CSASEGVNYGYTF

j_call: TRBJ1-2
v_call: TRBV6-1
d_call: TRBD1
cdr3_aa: CASSALLQGGSYGYTF

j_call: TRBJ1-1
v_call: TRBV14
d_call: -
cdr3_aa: CASSQRNRDEAFF

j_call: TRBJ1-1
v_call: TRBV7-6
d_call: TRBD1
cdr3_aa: CASSARGLGGNTEAFF

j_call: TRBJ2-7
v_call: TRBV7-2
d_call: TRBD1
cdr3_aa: CASSWGRTGSSYEQYF

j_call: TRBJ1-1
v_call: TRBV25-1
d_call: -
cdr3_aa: CASSELRQGGEAFF

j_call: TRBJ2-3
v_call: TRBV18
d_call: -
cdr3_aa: CASSPPEGTDTQYF

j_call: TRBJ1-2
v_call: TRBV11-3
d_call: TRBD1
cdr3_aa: CASSPGQGMGYTF

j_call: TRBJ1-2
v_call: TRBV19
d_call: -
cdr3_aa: CASRGTEIWRGYGYTF

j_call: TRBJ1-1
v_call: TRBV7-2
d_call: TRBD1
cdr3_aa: CASSLGGRGTEAFF

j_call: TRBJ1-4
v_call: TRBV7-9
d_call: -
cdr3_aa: CASSFRLTNEKLFF

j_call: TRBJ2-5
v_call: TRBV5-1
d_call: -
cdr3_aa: CASSLGQGPRPQYF

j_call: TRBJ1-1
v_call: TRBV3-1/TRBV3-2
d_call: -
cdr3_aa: CASSQNVGATEAFF

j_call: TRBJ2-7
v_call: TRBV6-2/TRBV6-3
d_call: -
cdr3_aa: CASSYSVSSYEQYF

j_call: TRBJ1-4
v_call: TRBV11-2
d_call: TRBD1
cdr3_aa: CASSLRQGYNEKLFF